This entry lists 3 T cell receptor beta chains sequenced from one sample in a study of T cells after yellow fever vaccination. TCRdb used MiXCR to reprocess the 5' RACE reads, holding one entry per CDR3 protein. The table has some 100,000 distinct CDR3 sequences, about 7.8% seen once. This sample comprised CD4+ T cells sorted from PBMCs, obtained approximately 40 days after the first yellow fever vaccination. The origin of the receptors is a man aged 18 to 35 who received the YFV17D yellow fever vaccine.

This chain uses TRBV20-1 with TRBJ2-3, with 11 positions matching TRBD2. CDR1 and CDR2 from the germline V gene are DFQATT and SNEGSKA (reference sequence). This CDR3 comprises 14 residues. After removal of 4 bases from V and 7 bases from J, the junction contained 7 bases not matched to a gene. DNA of the CDR3: TGCAGTGCTACCCTGACTAGCGGGGTAAATACGCAGTATTTT. Protein product: CSATLTSGVNTQYF.

Ten or more counts support this clonotype. The genes are TRBV19 and TRBJ1-5; TRBD1 matches at 7 bases. Germline assignment: CDR1 LNHDA and CDR2 SQIVND (reference sequence). This CDR3 is 17 amino acids long. The V segment lost 0 bases and the J segment 2 bases; nucleotides outside the gene matches: 7. The CDR3, as DNA: TGTGCCAGTAGTATAGATCCGCTCCAGGGGGGCAATCAGCCCCAGCATTTT. Translated: CASSIDPLQGGNQPQHF.

This clonotype occurred many times. Germline and junction disagree at one end, which may indicate a read error. The V call is TRBV7-7, the J call TRBJ2-5; no clear D. The CDR3 contains 14 residues. The germline V gene has CDR1 SSHAT and CDR2 FNYEAQ (reference sequence). DNA of the CDR3: TGTGCTAGCAGCTTCCGATACAGCGAAGAGACCCAGTACTTC. Translating it yields CASSFRYSEETQYF.